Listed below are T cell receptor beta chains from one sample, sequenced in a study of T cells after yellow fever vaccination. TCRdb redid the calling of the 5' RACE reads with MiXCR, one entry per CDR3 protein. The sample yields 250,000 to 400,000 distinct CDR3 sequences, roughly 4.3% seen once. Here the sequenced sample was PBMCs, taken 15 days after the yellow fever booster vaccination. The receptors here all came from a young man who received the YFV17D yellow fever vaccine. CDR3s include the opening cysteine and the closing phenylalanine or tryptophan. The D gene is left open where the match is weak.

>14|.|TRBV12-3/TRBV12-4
CASSRDFPHNEQFF
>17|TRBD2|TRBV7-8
CASSSHSGGANTGELFF
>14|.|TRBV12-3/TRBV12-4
CASRTGLPNEKLFF
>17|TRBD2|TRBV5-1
CASSLSASGPRHNEQFF
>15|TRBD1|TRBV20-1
CSARRGGRGDQPQHF
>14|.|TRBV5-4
CASRVTDAPSEQYF
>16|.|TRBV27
CASSSLPGADHQPQHF
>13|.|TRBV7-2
CASTPPGERGYTF
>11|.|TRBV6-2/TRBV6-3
CASSSIRGYTF
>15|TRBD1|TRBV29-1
CSVERGGRGQETQYF
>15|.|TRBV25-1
CASSGHGVSDYGYTF
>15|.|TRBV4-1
CASSQDRGNNYGYTF
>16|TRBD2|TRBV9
CASSVGAGGTQETQYF